This T cell receptor (beta chain) appears in the sequencing data of a study of beta chain features in type 1 diabetes. The entirety of the isolated RNA underwent reverse transcription, so expressed TCRB transcripts were sequenced. Clones were read by immunoSEQ multiplex PCR, and TCRdb kept only the in-frame ones, dropping some. The sample includes around 140,000 clones, 9.7% of them seen just once. Findings and caveats of the study: People with Type 1 diabetes carried modestly yet significantly shorter TCRB CDR3s in all four CD4+ subsets.

Unmatched junction bases numbered 6, after V lost 6 bases and J lost 5 bases. CDR3 length: 15 amino acids. Per the germline V gene, CDR1 is SGHDN and CDR2 is FVKESK. On this clone: Its antigen is undetermined.

Sorting with CD45RO/CCR7/CD25/CD127/CD95/CD27 yielded naive, central memory, regulatory and stem-like memory CD4+ cells. The sample was central memory CD4+ T cells from blood. This sequence joins TRBV14 and TRBJ2-2; 10 bases are shared with TRBD2. This TCR was recovered from a woman aged 40 to 55 in good health. The CDR3 DNA reads TGTGCCAGCAGTACCAGAGCGGGGGGGACCGGGGAGCTGTTTTTT. Protein: CASSTRAGGTGELFF. The full variable domain, in which reference TRBV14 and TRBJ2-2 provide the parts outside the CDR3, is EAGVTQFPSHSVIEKGQTVTLRCDPISGHDNLYWYRRVMGKEIKFLLHFVKESKQDESGMPNNRFLAERTGGTYSTLKVQPAELEDSGVYFCASSTRAGGTGELFFGEGSRLTVL.